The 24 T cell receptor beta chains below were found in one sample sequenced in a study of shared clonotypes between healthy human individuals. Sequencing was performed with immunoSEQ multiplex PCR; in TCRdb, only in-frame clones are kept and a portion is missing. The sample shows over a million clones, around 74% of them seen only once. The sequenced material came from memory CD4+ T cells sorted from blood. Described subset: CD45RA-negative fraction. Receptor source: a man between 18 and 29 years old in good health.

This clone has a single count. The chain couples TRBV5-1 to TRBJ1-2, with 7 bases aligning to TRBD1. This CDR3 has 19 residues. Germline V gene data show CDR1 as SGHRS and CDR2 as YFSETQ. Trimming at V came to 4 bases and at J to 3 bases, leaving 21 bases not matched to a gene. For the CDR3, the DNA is TGCGCCAGCAGCCCCCGACCGACACTACTTCCTACAGGGGACTATGGCTACACCTTC. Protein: CASSPRPTLLPTGDYGYTF.

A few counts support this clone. The DNA for the CDR3 is TGTGCCAGCAGCGTAGGGGGGCAGGACAGAGCTTTCTTT. The encoded protein is CASSVGGQDRAFF. The V call is TRBV9, the J call TRBJ1-1, with a weak D call TRBD1 (6 bases). Deletions cut 0 bases from V and 10 bases from J, with 13 bases between. Germline V gives CDR1 SGDLS, CDR2 YYNGEE. This CDR3 region has 13 residues.

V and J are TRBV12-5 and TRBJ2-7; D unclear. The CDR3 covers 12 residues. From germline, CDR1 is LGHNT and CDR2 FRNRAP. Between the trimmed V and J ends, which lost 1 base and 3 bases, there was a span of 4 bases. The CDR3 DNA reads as TGTGCTAGTGGTTTGGAGTTCTACGAGCAGTACTTC. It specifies CASGLEFYEQYF.

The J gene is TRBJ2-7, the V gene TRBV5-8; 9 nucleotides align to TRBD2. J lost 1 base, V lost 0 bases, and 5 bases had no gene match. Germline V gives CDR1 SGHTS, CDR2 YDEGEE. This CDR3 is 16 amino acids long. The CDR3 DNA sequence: TGTGCCAGCAGCTTGGTTAGCGGGAGAAAGTCCTACGAGCAGTACTTC. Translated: CASSLVSGRKSYEQYF.

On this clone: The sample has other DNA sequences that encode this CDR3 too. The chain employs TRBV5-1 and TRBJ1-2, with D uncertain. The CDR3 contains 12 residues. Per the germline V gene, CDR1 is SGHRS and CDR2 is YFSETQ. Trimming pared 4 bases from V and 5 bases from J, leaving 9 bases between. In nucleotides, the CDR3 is TGCGCCAGCAGCCTAGAGGGATATGGCTACACCTTC. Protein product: CASSLEGYGYTF.

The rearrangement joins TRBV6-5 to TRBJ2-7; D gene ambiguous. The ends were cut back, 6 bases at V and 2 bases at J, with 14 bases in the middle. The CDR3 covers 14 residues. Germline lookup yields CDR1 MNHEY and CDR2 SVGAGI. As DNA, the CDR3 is TGTGCCAGCAGGCTGGACGGCACCACCTACGAGCAGTACTTC. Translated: CASRLDGTTYEQYF.

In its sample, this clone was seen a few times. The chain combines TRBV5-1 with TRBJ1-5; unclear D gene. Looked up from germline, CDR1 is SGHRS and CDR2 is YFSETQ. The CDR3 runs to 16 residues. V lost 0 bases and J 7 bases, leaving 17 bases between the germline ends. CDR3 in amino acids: CASSLDALGSGQPQHF. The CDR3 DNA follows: TGCGCCAGCAGCTTGGATGCGCTGGGGAGCGGACAGCCCCAGCATTTT. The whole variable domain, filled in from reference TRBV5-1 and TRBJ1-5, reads KAGVTQTPRYLIKTRGQQVTLSCSPISGHRSVSWYQQTPGQGLQFLFEYFSETQRNKGNFPGRFSGRQFSNSRSEMNVSTLELGDSALYLCASSLDALGSGQPQHFGDGTRLSIL.

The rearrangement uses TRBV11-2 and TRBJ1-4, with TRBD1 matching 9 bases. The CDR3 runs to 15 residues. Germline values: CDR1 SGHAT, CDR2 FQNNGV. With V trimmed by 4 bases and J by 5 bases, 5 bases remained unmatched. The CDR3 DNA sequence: TGTGCCAGCAGCTCCCCGGACAGGGGAAATGAAAAACTGTTTTTT. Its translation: CASSSPDRGNEKLFF.

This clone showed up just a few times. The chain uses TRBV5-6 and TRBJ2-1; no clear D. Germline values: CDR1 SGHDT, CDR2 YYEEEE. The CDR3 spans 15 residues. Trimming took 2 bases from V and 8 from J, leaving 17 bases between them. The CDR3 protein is CASSLISDKFHEQFF. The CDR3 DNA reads TGTGCCAGCAGCTTAATATCCGACAAATTCCATGAGCAGTTCTTC.

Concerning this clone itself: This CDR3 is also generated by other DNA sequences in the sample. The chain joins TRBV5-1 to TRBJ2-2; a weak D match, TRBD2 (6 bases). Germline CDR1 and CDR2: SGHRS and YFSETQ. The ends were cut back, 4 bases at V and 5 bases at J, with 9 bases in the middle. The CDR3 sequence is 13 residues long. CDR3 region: CASSTGLTGELFF. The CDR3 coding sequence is TGCGCCAGCAGCACTGGACTAACCGGGGAGCTGTTTTTT. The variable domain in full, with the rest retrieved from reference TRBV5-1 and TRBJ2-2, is KAGVTQTPRYLIKTRGQQVTLSCSPISGHRSVSWYQQTPGQGLQFLFEYFSETQRNKGNFPGRFSGRQFSNSRSEMNVSTLELGDSALYLCASSTGLTGELFFGEGSRLTVL.

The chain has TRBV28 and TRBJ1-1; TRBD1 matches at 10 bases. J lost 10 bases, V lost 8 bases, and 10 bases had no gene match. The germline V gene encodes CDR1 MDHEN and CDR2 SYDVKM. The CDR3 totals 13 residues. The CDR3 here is CASGDRGRVLAFF. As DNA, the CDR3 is TGTGCCAGCGGCGACAGGGGGCGTGTTTTAGCTTTCTTT.

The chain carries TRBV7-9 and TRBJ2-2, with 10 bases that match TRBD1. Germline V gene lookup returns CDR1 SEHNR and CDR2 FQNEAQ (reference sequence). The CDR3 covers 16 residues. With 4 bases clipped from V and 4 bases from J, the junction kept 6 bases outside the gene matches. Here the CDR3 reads CASSSRGTGATGELFF. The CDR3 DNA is TGTGCCAGCAGCTCCAGAGGGACAGGGGCCACCGGGGAGCTGTTTTTT.

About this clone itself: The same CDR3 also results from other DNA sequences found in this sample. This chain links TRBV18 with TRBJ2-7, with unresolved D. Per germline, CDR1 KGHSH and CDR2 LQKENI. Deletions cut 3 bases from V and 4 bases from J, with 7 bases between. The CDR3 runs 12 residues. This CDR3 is CASSPQSYEQYF. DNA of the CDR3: TGTGCCAGCTCACCTCAGAGTTACGAGCAGTACTTC.

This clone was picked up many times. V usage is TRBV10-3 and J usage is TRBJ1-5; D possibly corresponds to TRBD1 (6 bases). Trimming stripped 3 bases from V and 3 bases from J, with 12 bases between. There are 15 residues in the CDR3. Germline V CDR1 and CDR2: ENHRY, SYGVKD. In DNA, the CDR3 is TGTGCCATCAGTGAAGGGGGGGCCGTCAATCAGCCCCAGCATTTT. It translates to CAISEGGAVNQPQHF.

The CDR3 DNA reads TGCGCCAGCAGCTCGGGGAACACGGATACGCAGTATTTT. This translates into CASSSGNTDTQYF. The rearrangement joins TRBV4-3 to TRBJ2-3, with a weak D call TRBD2 (5 bases). There are 13 residues in the CDR3. Trimming cost V 5 bases and J 6 bases, with 12 bases left between them. The germline V gene encodes CDR1 LGHNA and CDR2 YSLEER.

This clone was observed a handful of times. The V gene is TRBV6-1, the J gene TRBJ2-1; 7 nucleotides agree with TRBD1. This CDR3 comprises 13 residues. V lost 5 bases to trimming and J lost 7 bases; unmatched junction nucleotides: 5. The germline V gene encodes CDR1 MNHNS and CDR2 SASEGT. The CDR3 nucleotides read TGTGCCAGCAGTCCGACAGGGAGAAATGAGCAGTTCTTC. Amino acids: CASSPTGRNEQFF.

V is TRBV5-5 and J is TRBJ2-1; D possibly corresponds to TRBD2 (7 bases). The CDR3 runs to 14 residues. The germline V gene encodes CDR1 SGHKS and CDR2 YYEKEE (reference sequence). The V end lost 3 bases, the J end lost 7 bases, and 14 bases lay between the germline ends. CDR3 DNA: TGTGCCAGCAGCTCGGGGGGCGGAGGTAATGAGCAGTTCTTC. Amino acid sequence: CASSSGGGGNEQFF.

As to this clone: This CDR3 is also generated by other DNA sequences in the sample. The CDR3 is CASSLRQGGTEAFF. DNA of the CDR3: TGTGCCAGTAGTCTCCGACAGGGAGGGACTGAAGCTTTCTTT. The chain recombines TRBV19 with TRBJ1-1; TRBD1 agrees at 7 bases. Germline CDR1 and CDR2: LNHDA and SQIVND (reference sequence). The CDR3 is 14 residues long. Trimming at V came to 5 bases and at J to 5 bases, leaving 8 bases not matched to a gene.

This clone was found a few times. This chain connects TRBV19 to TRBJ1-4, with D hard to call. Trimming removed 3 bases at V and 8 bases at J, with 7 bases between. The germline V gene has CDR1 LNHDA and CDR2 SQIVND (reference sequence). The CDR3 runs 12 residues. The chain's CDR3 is CASSIGREKLFF. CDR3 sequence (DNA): TGTGCCAGTAGTATTGGACGGGAAAAACTGTTTTTT. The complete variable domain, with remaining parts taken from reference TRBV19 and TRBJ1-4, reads DGGITQSPKYLFRKEGQNVTLSCEQNLNHDAMYWYRQDPGQGLRLIYYSQIVNDFQKGDIAEGYSVSREKKESFPLTVTSAQKNPTAFYLCASSIGREKLFFGSGTQLSVL.

CDR3 residues: CASSAGGSQLAEAFF. In nucleotides, the CDR3 is TGTGCCAGTAGTGCAGGCGGGTCGCAGTTGGCTGAAGCTTTCTTT. The V and J genes are TRBV19 and TRBJ1-1; D unclear. V shed 5 bases and J shed 6 bases, with 19 bases lying between them. The germline gives CDR1 LNHDA, CDR2 SQIVND (reference sequence). This CDR3 comprises 15 residues. Drawing the rest from reference TRBV19 and TRBJ1-1, the complete variable domain is DGGITQSPKYLFRKEGQNVTLSCEQNLNHDAMYWYRQDPGQGLRLIYYSQIVNDFQKGDIAEGYSVSREKKESFPLTVTSAQKNPTAFYLCASSAGGSQLAEAFFGQGTRLTVV.

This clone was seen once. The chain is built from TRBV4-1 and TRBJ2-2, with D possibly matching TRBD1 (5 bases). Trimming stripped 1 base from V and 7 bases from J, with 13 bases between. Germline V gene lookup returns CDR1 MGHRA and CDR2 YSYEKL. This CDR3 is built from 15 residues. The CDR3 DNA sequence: TGCGCCAGCAGCCAAGGAGGACAAGTTATCGGGGAGCTGTTTTTT. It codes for CASSQGGQVIGELFF.

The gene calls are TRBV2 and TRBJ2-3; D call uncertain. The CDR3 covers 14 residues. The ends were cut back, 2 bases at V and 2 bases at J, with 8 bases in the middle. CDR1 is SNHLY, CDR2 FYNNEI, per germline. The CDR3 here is CASSEFSTTDTQYF. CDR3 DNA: TGTGCCAGCAGTGAATTCAGTACCACAGATACGCAGTATTTT.

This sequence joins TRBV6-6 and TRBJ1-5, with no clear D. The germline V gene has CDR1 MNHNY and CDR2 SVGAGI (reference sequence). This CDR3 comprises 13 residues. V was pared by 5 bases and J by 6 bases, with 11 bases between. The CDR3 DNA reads TGTGCCAGCAGTGCCCCCTTGGTTCAGCCCCAGCATTTT. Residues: CASSAPLVQPQHF.

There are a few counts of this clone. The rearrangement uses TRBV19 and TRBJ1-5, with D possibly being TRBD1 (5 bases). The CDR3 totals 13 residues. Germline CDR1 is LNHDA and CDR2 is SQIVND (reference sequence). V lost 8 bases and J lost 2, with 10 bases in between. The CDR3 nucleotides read TGTGCCAGTGGGGGTTGGGGCAATCAGCCCCAGCATTTT. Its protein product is CASGGWGNQPQHF. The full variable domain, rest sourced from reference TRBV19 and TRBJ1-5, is DGGITQSPKYLFRKEGQNVTLSCEQNLNHDAMYWYRQDPGQGLRLIYYSQIVNDFQKGDIAEGYSVSREKKESFPLTVTSAQKNPTAFYLCASGGWGNQPQHFGDGTRLSIL.